Listed here is a single T cell receptor beta chain. Clones were sequenced by immunoSEQ multiplex PCR, and TCRdb holds only the in-frame ones, with some missing. Among around 68,000 clones listed, 91% were seen once. This specimen belongs to a study of technical replicates of blood from four donors. The V end lost 2 bases, the J end lost 4 bases, and 14 bases lay between the germline ends. Germline-derived CDR1 and CDR2 are GTSNPN and SVGIG (reference sequence). The CDR3 has 14 amino acids. The chain combines TRBV30 with TRBJ1-1, with D unclear. The receptor comes from a human donor in good health. Some clones in this sample may be carry-over from other donors' samples. Material: T cells isolated from PBMCs. This CDR3 is CAWSTDYGITEAFF. DNA for the CDR3: TGTGCCTGGAGTACCGACTATGGCATCACTGAAGCTTTCTTT.